The 32 T cell receptor beta chains below were found in one sample sequenced in a study of T cell responses to AZD1222 COVID-19 vaccine (dated by TCRdb to the early 2020s). The library came from the immunoSEQ multiplex PCR assay. TCRdb took this table from immuneACCESS and kept in-frame rearrangements with V and J called. Such tables lack part of the clones; where checked against another copy, unresolved V genes explain under half of the gap, and the rest is unexplained. Within this sample are about 150,000 clones, with 90% to 95% of them counted one time only. The top ten hold about 1.9% of the sample. The time point label for this specimen denotes: baseline before first vaccination. The specimen comprised peripheral blood, sampled on day 0 of AZD1222 vaccination. The receptors shown here come from an adult in good health.

This clone was seen a handful of times. The V call is TRBV10-1, the J call TRBJ2-7; D unclear. Germline V gene lookup returns CDR1 WNHNN and CDR2 SYGVQD (reference sequence). Trimming left V 8 bases short and J 0 bases short, with 8 bases between. The CDR3 runs 12 residues. The CDR3 nucleotides read TGCGCCAGCTCCCCGGGCTCCTACGAGCAGTACTTC. This encodes CASSPGSYEQYF.

This chain connects TRBV21-1 to TRBJ2-7; TRBD2 is the table's D call and was not checked against the DNA. TRBV21-1 corresponds to a pseudogene. The CDR3 is made up of 18 amino acids. The DNA of the CDR3 is TGTGCCAGCAGCAAATCCGGGCGGAAGCGGGATGGACTCTACGAGCAGTACTTC. Protein: CASSKSGRKRDGLYEQYF.

CDR3 coding DNA: TGTGCCAGCAGGAAGACAGGGAATGTGGTGAATGAGCAGTTCTTC. This gives the protein CASRKTGNVVNEQFF. The rearrangement uses TRBV2 and TRBJ2-1; 7 nucleotides match TRBD1. The CDR3 has 15 residues. V lost 6 bases, J lost 7 bases, and 12 bases stayed unmatched. CDR1 and CDR2 (germline): SNHLY, FYNNEI.

V is TRBV19 and J is TRBJ1-5; D ambiguous. This CDR3 has 17 residues. The ends were cut back, 3 bases at V and 2 bases at J, with 17 bases in the middle. The germline gives CDR1 LNHDA, CDR2 SQIVND (reference sequence). CDR3 DNA: TGTGCCAGTAGTATTCTAACCACCCTTGGAGGCAATCAGCCCCAGCATTTT. It is translated as CASSILTTLGGNQPQHF.

The chain is built from TRBV7-2 and TRBJ2-3, with D possibly being TRBD1 (5 bases). Germline CDR1 and CDR2: SGHTA and FQGNSA. The ends were cut back, 3 bases at V and 1 base at J, with 11 bases in the middle. CDR3 size: 15 residues. CDR3 amino acids: CASSFKLTGTDTQYF. CDR3 sequence (DNA): TGTGCCAGCAGCTTTAAGCTGACAGGCACAGATACGCAGTATTTT.

The CDR3 sequence is CASSLNRDSLWGYTF. CDR3 coding DNA: TGCGCCAGCAGCTTGAACCGGGACAGTCTATGGGGCTACACCTTC. This sequence joins TRBV5-1 and TRBJ1-2; 7 nucleotides line up with TRBD1. Germline CDR1 reads SGHRS; CDR2 reads YFSETQ. The CDR3 extends over 15 amino acids. J was trimmed by 8 bases and V by 1 base; bases with no gene match: 11.

The chain couples TRBV5-4 to TRBJ2-5; maybe TRBD1 (7 bases). V lost 2 bases and J lost 3, with 11 bases in between. The CDR3 spans 14 residues. Germline loops: CDR1 SGHNT, CDR2 YYREEE (reference sequence). The CDR3, as DNA: TGTGCCAGCAGCTTTGGAGGGGGCGAAGAGACCCAGTACTTC. Translated, it gives CASSFGGGEETQYF.

The V gene is TRBV12-3 or TRBV12-4, the J gene TRBJ1-5, with 8 bases matching TRBD1. Unmatched junction bases numbered 4, after V lost 7 bases and J lost 5 bases. CDR3 size: 13 residues. This CDR3 is CASTRQGHQPQHF. CDR3 nucleotides: TGTGCCAGCACCCGACAGGGGCATCAGCCCCAGCATTTT.

J is TRBJ1-5 and V is TRBV10-2, with D possibly TRBD1 on 6 matching bases. CDR1 is WSHSY and CDR2 is SAAADI in the germline V gene. Trimming took off 8 bases at V and 0 bases at J, with 14 bases between the two ends. CDR3 size: 15 residues. For the CDR3, the DNA is TGCGCCAGCGTGCCGGACAGAAATAGCAATCAGCCCCAGCATTTT. It is translated as CASVPDRNSNQPQHF.

The chain combines TRBV11-2 with TRBJ1-2; 8 positions agree with TRBD1. V lost 5 bases, J lost 7 bases, and 9 bases stayed unmatched. The CDR3 contains 14 residues. In germline, CDR1 is SGHAT, CDR2 FQNNGV. The CDR3 DNA reads as TGTGCCAGCAGCCAGGGGGCCCAGGTCGGTGGCTACACCTTC. Translated: CASSQGAQVGGYTF.

The V gene is TRBV4-1, the J gene TRBJ2-7; D is ambiguous. Per germline, CDR1 MGHRA and CDR2 YSYEKL. This CDR3 is 16 amino acids long. Trimming stripped 1 base from V and 1 base from J, with 14 bases between. CDR3 in DNA: TGCGCCAGCAGCCAAGGGGATGGGCGGAGTTCCTACGAGCAGTACTTC. Translation gives CASSQGDGRSSYEQYF.

The chain joins TRBV7-9 to TRBJ1-2; tentative D call: TRBD1 (5 bases). Trimming removed 4 bases from V and 1 base from J, with 16 bases in between. The germline gives CDR1 SEHNR, CDR2 FQNEAQ (reference sequence). The CDR3 is 16 amino acids. The CDR3 loop is CASSSPDRLFNYGYTF. CDR3 coding DNA: TGTGCCAGCAGCTCACCTGACAGACTTTTTAACTATGGCTACACCTTC. The full variable domain, in which reference TRBV7-9 and TRBJ1-2 provide the parts outside the CDR3, is DTGVSQNPRHKITKRGQNVTFRCDPISEHNRLYWYRQTLGQGPEFLTYFQNEAQLEKSRLLSDRFSAERPKGSFSTLEIQRTEQGDSAMYLCASSSPDRLFNYGYTFGSGTRLTVV.

This chain uses TRBV5-1 with TRBJ2-3; unclear D gene. The CDR3 spans 15 residues. Germline CDR1 is SGHRS and CDR2 is YFSETQ. Deletions cut 4 bases from V and 2 bases from J, with 14 bases between. Here the CDR3 reads CASSQTPTLTDTQYF. In DNA, the CDR3 is TGCGCCAGCAGCCAGACCCCGACCCTCACAGATACGCAGTATTTT.

The rearrangement uses TRBV6-5 and TRBJ2-7, with 9 bases that match TRBD1. The ends lost 7 bases at V and 4 bases at J; junction bases unmatched: 11. The CDR3 is 15 amino acids. Germline V CDR1 and CDR2: MNHEY, SVGAGI. The CDR3 protein is CASKMDRGGLYEQYF. The CDR3 coding sequence is TGTGCCAGCAAAATGGACAGGGGAGGGCTTTACGAGCAGTACTTC.

The chain links TRBV2 to TRBJ2-2; D is undetermined. Germline V lookup: CDR1 SNHLY, CDR2 FYNNEI. The CDR3 is 14 amino acids. Trimming took 8 bases from V and 4 from J, leaving 14 bases between them. CDR3 DNA sequence: TGTGCCAGCGGCGAGTGGGGTGGCACCGGGGAGCTGTTTTTT. Translated, it gives CASGEWGGTGELFF.

As DNA, the CDR3 is TGTGCCACCAGTGATCCCCCGGGACAGGGGAACACCGGGGAGCTGTTTTTT. This sequence encodes CATSDPPGQGNTGELFF. This rearrangement joins TRBV24-1 to TRBJ2-2; 9 bases agree with TRBD1. Germline lookup yields CDR1 KGHDR and CDR2 SFDVKD. The CDR3 totals 17 residues. V lost 3 bases and J lost 1; bases outside the gene matches: 5.

This sequence joins TRBV12-3 or TRBV12-4 and TRBJ1-1; tentatively, D is TRBD1 (6 bases). The CDR3 runs 11 residues. V was cut by 2 bases and J by 8 bases, with 6 bases left in between. CDR3 in amino acids: CASSLRGEAFF. The CDR3 nucleotides are TGTGCCAGCAGTTTAAGGGGGGAAGCTTTCTTT.

This chain uses TRBV7-2 with TRBJ2-7, with D unclear. The CDR3 length is 13 residues. V was pared by 4 bases and J by 0 bases, with 7 bases between. Germline CDR1 and CDR2: SGHTA and FQGNSA. In nucleotides, the CDR3 is TGTGCCAGCAGCTCCGAGGCCTCCTACGAGCAGTACTTC. Protein: CASSSEASYEQYF.

V is TRBV2 and J is TRBJ2-3; 9 positions match TRBD1. CDR3 size: 15 residues. Germline V lookup: CDR1 SNHLY, CDR2 FYNNEI. J was trimmed by 4 bases and V by 6 bases; bases with no gene match: 8. The CDR3 nucleotides read TGTGCCAGCAGGAGGACAGGGGCGAGGGCAGATACGCAGTATTTT. It specifies CASRRTGARADTQYF.

The chain carries TRBV6-6 and TRBJ2-7; 8 bases map to TRBD2. With V trimmed by 6 bases and J by 3 bases, 10 bases remained unmatched. Germline V gene sequence: CDR1 MNHNY, CDR2 SVGAGI (reference sequence). The CDR3 has 15 amino acids. In DNA form, the CDR3 reads TGTGCCAGCAGAGCCCCTAGCGGGCGGATCTACGAGCAGTACTTC. It translates to CASRAPSGRIYEQYF.

On this clone itself: Mismatch with germline at one junction end may stem from a read error. The chain recombines TRBV7-2 with TRBJ2-2; D may be TRBD2 (6 bases). The CDR3 is 15 amino acids. CDR1 SGHTA and CDR2 FQGNSA come from the germline V gene. CDR3: CASSLAFLLTGELFF. The CDR3 DNA reads TGTGCCAGCAGCCTAGCGTTCCTCCTCACCGGGGAGCTGTTTTTT. The variable domain in full, with the rest retrieved from reference TRBV7-2 and TRBJ2-2, is GAGVSQSPSNKVTEKGKDVELRCDPISGHTALYWYRQSLGQGLEFLIYFQGNSAPDKSGLPSDRFSAERTGGSVSTLTIQRTQQEDSAVYLCASSLAFLLTGELFFGEGSRLTVL.

In DNA, the CDR3 is TGTGCCAGCCCAACGGGGAAGGGACTAGCGGGGGTTTCCGAAGAGACGGATACGCAGTATTTT. Residues: CASPTGKGLAGVSEETDTQYF. The chain links TRBV27 to TRBJ2-3, with 14 positions matching TRBD2. Germline-derived CDR1 and CDR2 are MNHEY and SMNVEV (reference sequence). V lost 8 bases, J lost 6 bases, and 25 bases stayed unmatched. This CDR3 spans 21 amino acids.

The V gene is TRBV2, the J gene TRBJ2-1; D call uncertain. Trimming took 7 bases from V and 8 from J, leaving 6 bases between them. The length of the CDR3 is 10 residues. Germline V gene data show CDR1 as SNHLY and CDR2 as FYNNEI. CDR3 residues: CASTQDEQFF. The CDR3 DNA sequence: TGTGCCAGCACCCAGGATGAGCAGTTCTTC.

The chain employs TRBV5-6 and TRBJ1-1; D is unclear. With 4 bases removed from V and 0 bases from J, the gap between germline ends came to 16 bases. The germline V gene has CDR1 SGHDT and CDR2 YYEEEE. This CDR3 contains 16 residues. CDR3 in amino acids: CASSQGTVLMNTEAFF. In DNA, the CDR3 is TGTGCCAGCAGCCAAGGAACGGTACTCATGAACACTGAAGCTTTCTTT.

This clone has more than one count but fewer than ten. The chain recombines TRBV21-1 with TRBJ2-2; TRBD1, the D gene given by the table, was not confirmed from the DNA. TRBV21-1 is marked as a pseudogene. The CDR3 contains 14 residues. The CDR3 sequence is CASSVHKNTGELFF. The CDR3 DNA is TGTGCCAGCAGCGTACACAAGAACACCGGGGAGCTGTTTTTT.

V gene TRBV12-5 combines with J gene TRBJ1-3; D uncertain. Trimming took 5 bases from V and 10 from J, leaving 9 bases between them. Germline V gene lookup returns CDR1 LGHNT and CDR2 FRNRAP. This CDR3 is built from 11 residues. In DNA form, the CDR3 reads TGTGCTAGTGGTATCCAGAGGACCATATATTTT. Its translation is CASGIQRTIYF.

The chain combines TRBV7-6 with TRBJ1-4, with TRBD1 identical over 8 bases. The CDR3 spans 15 residues. The germline V gene encodes CDR1 SGHVS and CDR2 FNYEAQ. V trimming: 5 bases; J trimming: 6 bases; junction bases outside the gene matches: 8. CDR3 amino acids: CASSPRQGWDEKLFF. CDR3 nucleotide sequence: TGTGCCAGCAGCCCGCGACAGGGGTGGGATGAAAAACTGTTTTTT.

This clone was observed once. The chain combines TRBV3-1 (or the pseudogene TRBV3-2) with TRBJ1-3; no clear D. V lost 1 base, J lost 7 bases, and 11 bases lay in between. The V gene's germline CDR1 is LGHDT and CDR2 YNNKEL (reference sequence). CDR3 length equals 14 residues. The CDR3 DNA reads TGTGCCAGCAGCCAAGTTGGTTCACGTAACACCATATATTTT. It encodes CASSQVGSRNTIYF.

The V call is TRBV27, the J call TRBJ2-7; possible D gene TRBD1, 5 bases. The V end was cut by 4 bases, the J end by 5 bases, with 9 bases between. CDR1 is MNHEY and CDR2 is SMNVEV in the germline V gene (reference sequence). The CDR3 has 12 residues. CDR3 in amino acids: CASSYQGDEQYF. CDR3 DNA: TGTGCCAGCAGTTATCAGGGCGACGAGCAGTACTTC.

V is TRBV7-2 and J is TRBJ1-5; D call uncertain. V gave up 1 base and J gave up 0 bases, with 7 bases separating them. The CDR3 loop spans 15 amino acids. CDR1 and CDR2 (germline): SGHTA, FQGNSA. CDR3 sequence (DNA): TGTGCCAGCAGCTTAGGGTCTAATAGCAATCAGCCCCAGCATTTT. Its translation is CASSLGSNSNQPQHF.

The rearrangement uses TRBV6-5 and TRBJ2-7; the D is unclear. The CDR3 is made up of 13 amino acids. The germline gives CDR1 MNHEY, CDR2 SVGAGI. With 6 bases removed from V and 2 bases from J, the gap between germline ends came to 11 bases. CDR3 protein: CASRLSRAYEQYF. The CDR3 DNA reads TGTGCCAGCAGACTGAGTCGGGCCTACGAGCAGTACTTC.

V and J are TRBV9 and TRBJ1-3, with 7 bases that match TRBD1. The CDR3 has 14 amino acids. CDR1 is SGDLS and CDR2 is YYNGEE in the germline V gene. The junction had 2 bases not matched to a gene; V was cut back by 3 bases and J by 2 bases. CDR3 coding DNA: TGTGCCAGCAGCGCCGGGACAGCTGGAAACACCATATATTTT. This translates into CASSAGTAGNTIYF.